This T cell receptor (beta chain) was captured by sequencing in a study of T-cell reconstitution after alpha-beta-depleted transplantation in children. With V trimmed by 4 bases and J by 6 bases, 15 bases remained unmatched. Germline values: CDR1 DFQATT, CDR2 SNEGSKA (reference sequence). The CDR3 consists of 16 residues. Construction of the TCRbeta library involved unique molecular identifiers. TCRdb re-analysed the PCR reads in MiXCR, keeping a single row per CDR3 protein. The table records hundreds of thousands of distinct CDR3 sequences, 15% to 20% of them present only once. This clonotype appeared many times.

This chain connects TRBV20-1 to TRBJ2-1; 7 bases match TRBD2. The clonotype comes from a human donor who donated a stem cell graft to a child with acute myeloid leukemia. Sequences were derived from PBMCs from the stem cell graft donor, sampled from the stem cell graft. This chain's CDR3 is CSAMIRSIRGSNEQFF. The CDR3 nucleotides read TGCAGTGCTATGATCCGGTCAATCCGCGGGAGCAATGAGCAGTTCTTC.